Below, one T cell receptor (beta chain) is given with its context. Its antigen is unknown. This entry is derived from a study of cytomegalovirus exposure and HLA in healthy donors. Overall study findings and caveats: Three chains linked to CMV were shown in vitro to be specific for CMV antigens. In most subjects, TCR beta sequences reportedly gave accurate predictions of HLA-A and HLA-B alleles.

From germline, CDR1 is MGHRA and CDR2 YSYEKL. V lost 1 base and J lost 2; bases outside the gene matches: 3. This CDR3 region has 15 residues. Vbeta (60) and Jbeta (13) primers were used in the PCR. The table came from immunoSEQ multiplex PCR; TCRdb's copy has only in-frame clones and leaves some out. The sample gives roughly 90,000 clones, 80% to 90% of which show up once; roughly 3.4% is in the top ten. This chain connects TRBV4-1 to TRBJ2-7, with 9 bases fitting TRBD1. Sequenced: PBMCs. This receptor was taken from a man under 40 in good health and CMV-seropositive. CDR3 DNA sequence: TGCGCCAGCAGCCAAGGGGGACAGGGTCCCTACGAGCAGTACTTC. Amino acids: CASSQGGQGPYEQYF.